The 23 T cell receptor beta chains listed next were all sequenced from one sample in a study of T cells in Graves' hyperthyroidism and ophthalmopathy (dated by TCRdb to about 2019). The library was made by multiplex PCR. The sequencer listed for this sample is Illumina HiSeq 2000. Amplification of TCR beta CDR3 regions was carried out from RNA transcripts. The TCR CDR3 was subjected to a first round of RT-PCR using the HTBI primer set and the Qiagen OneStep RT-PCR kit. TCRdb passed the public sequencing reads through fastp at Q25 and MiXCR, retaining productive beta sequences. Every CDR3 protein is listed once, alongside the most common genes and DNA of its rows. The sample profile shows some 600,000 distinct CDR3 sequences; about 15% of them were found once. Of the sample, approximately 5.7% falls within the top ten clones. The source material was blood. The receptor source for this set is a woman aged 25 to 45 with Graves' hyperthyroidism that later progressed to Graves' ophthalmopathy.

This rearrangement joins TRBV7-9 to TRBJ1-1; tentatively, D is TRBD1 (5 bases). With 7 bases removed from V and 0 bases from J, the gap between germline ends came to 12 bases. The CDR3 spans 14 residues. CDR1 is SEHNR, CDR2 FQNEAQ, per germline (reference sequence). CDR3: CASTIGGMNTEAFF. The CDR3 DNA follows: TGTGCCAGCACCATCGGGGGAATGAACACTGAAGCTTTCTTT. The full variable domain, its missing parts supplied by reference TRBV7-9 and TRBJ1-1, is DTGVSQNPRHKITKRGQNVTFRCDPISEHNRLYWYRQTLGQGPEFLTYFQNEAQLEKSRLLSDRFSAERPKGSFSTLEIQRTEQGDSAMYLCASTIGGMNTEAFFGQGTRLTVV.

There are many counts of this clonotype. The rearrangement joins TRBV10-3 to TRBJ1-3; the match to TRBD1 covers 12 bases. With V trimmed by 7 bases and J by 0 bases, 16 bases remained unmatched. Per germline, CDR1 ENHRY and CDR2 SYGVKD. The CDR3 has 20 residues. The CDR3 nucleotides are TGTGCCATCAAGACGAGCCAGGGACAGGGGGCTACCGACTCTGGAAACACCATATATTTT. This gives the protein CAIKTSQGQGATDSGNTIYF.

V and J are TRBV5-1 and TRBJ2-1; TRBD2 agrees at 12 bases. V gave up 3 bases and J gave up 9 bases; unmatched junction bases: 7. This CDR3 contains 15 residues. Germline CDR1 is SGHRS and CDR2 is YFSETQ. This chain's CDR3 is CASSSPGLAGFEQFF. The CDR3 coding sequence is TGCGCCAGCAGCTCACCGGGACTAGCGGGTTTTGAGCAGTTCTTC.

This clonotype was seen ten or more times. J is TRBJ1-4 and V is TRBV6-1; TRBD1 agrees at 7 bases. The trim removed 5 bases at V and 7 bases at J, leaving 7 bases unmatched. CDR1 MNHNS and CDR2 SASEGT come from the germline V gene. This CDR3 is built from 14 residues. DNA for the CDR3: TGTGCCAGCAGTTCGACAGGGTCGCGTGAAAAACTGTTTTTT. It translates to CASSSTGSREKLFF.

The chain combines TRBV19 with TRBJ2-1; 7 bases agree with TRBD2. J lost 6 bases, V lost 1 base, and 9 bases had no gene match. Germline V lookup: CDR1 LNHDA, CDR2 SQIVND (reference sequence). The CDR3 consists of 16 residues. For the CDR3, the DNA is TGTGCCAGTAGTATAGCCGGCGGGGGAGAGAGCAATGAGCAGTTCTTC. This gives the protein CASSIAGGGESNEQFF.

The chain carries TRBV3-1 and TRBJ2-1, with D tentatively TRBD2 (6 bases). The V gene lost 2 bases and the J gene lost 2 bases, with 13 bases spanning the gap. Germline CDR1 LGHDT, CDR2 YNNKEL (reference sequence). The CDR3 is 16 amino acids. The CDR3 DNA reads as TGTGCCAGCAGCCAATTACTAGCTGGGGCCTACAATGAGCAGTTCTTC. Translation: CASSQLLAGAYNEQFF.

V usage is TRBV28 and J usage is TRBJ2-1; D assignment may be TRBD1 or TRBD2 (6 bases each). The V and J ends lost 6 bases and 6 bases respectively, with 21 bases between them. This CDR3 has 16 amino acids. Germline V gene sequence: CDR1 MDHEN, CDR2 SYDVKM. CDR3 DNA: TGTGCCAGCAGCCCCTTTGGCCGGGGGCGGGTCAATGAGCAGTTCTTC. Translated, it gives CASSPFGRGRVNEQFF.

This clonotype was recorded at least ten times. CDR3 amino acids: CSGLAGGPYNEQFF. The DNA of the CDR3 is TGCAGTGGGTTAGCGGGAGGTCCCTACAATGAGCAGTTCTTC. The chain carries TRBV20-1 and TRBJ2-1; TRBD2 agrees at 10 bases. The V and J ends lost 7 bases and 2 bases, in that order; junction bases with no gene match: 5. The CDR3 is 14 residues long. Germline V gene lookup returns CDR1 DFQATT and CDR2 SNEGSKA (reference sequence).

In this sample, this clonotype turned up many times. Here the CDR3 DNA reads TGTGCCAGCAGTTTAGGCCTACTGAACACTGAAGCTTTCTTT. It is translated as CASSLGLLNTEAFF. This chain uses TRBV28 with TRBJ1-1; D gene uncertain. The CDR3 contains 14 residues. Between the trimmed V and J ends, which lost 2 bases and 0 bases, there was a span of 7 bases. Germline-derived CDR1 and CDR2 are MDHEN and SYDVKM.

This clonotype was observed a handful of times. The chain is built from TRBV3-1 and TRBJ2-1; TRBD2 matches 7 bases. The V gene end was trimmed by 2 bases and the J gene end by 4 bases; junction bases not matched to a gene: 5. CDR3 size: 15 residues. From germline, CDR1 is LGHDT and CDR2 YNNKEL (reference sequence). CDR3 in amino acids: CASSQLSGAYNEQFF. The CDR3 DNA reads TGTGCCAGCAGCCAATTAAGCGGGGCTTACAATGAGCAGTTCTTC.

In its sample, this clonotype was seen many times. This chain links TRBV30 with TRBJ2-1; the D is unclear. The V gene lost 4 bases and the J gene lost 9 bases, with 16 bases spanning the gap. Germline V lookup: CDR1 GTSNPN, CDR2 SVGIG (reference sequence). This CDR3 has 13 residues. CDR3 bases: TGTGCCTGGAAATTAGAAGGGAAGGGTGAGCAGTTCTTC. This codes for CAWKLEGKGEQFF.

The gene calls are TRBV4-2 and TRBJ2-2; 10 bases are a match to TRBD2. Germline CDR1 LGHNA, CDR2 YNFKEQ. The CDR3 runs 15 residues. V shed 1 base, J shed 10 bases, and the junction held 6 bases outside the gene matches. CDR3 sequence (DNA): TGTGCCAGCAGCCAAGGCGGCCTAGCGGGAGAGGAGCTGTTTTTT. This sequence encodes CASSQGGLAGEELFF.

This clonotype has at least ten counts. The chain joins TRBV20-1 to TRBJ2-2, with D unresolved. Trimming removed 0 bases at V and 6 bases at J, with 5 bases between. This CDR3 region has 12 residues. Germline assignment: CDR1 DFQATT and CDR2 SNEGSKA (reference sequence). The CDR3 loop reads CSARDSPGELFF. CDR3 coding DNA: TGCAGTGCTAGAGACAGCCCCGGGGAGCTGTTTTTT.

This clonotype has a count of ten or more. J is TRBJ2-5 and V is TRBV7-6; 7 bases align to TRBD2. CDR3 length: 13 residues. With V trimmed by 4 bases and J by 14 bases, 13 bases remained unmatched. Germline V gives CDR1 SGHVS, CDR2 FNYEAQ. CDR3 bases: TGTGCCAGCAGCTCAGTCGGGGGAGGGCCCCTCTACTTC. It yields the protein CASSSVGGGPLYF.

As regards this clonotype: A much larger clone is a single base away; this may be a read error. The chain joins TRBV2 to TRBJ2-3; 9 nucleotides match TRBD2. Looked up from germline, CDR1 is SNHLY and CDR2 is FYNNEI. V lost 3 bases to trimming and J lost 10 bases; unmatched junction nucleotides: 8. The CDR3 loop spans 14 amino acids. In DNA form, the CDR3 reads TGTGCCAGCAGTGACACGGGACTAGCCACGGCGCAGTATTTT. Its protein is CASSDTGLATAQYF.

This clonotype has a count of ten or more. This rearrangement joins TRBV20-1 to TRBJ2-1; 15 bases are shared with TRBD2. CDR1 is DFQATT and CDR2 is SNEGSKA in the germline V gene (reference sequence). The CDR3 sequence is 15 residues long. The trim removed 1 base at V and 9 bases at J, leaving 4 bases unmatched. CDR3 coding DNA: TGCAGTGCTAGAGTAGGGACTAGCGGGAGGTTTGAGCAGTTCTTC. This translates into CSARVGTSGRFEQFF.

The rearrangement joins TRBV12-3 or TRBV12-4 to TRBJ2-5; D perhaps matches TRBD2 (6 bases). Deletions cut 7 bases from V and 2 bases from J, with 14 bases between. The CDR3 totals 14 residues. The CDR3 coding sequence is TGTGCCAGCAATCTGCGGGGTCCACAAGAGACCCAGTACTTC. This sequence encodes CASNLRGPQETQYF.

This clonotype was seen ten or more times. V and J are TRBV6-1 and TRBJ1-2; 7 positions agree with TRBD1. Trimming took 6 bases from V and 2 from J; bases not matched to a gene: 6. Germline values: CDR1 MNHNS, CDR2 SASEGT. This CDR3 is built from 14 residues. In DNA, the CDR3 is TGTGCCAGCAGATCTGACAGGGCCAACTATGGCTACACCTTC. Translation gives CASRSDRANYGYTF.

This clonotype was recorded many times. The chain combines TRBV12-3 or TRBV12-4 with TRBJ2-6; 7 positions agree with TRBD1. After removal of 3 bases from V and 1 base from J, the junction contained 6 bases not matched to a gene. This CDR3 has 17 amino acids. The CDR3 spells CASSFPGRGSGANVLTF. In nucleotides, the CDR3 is TGTGCCAGCAGTTTCCCCGGCAGGGGGTCTGGGGCCAACGTCCTGACTTTC.

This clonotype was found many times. Written as DNA, the CDR3 is TGTGCCAGTACAGCTCCACAGGGTACTGGCTACACCTTC. Its translation is CASTAPQGTGYTF. This rearrangement joins TRBV19 to TRBJ1-2; tentatively, D is TRBD1 (6 bases). Per the germline V gene, CDR1 is LNHDA and CDR2 is SQIVND (reference sequence). V was trimmed by 7 bases and J by 7 bases, leaving 16 bases between them. The CDR3 contains 13 residues.

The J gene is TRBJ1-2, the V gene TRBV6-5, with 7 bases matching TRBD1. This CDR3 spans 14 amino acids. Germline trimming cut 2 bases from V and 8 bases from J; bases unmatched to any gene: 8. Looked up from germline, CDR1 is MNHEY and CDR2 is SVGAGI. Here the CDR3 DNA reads TGTGCCAGCAGTTACGGAGGGGGCGCGGTGGGCTACACCTTC. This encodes CASSYGGGAVGYTF.

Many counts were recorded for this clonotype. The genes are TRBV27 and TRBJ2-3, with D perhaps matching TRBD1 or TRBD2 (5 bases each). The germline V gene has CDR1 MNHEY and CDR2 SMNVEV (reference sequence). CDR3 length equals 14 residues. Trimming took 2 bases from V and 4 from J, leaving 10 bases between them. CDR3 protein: CASSLVGTPDTQYF. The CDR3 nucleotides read TGTGCCAGCAGTTTAGTGGGGACCCCAGATACGCAGTATTTT.

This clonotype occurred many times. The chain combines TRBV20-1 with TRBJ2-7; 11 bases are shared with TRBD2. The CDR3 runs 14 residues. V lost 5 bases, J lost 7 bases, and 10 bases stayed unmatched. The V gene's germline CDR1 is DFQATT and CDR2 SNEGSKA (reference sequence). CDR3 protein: CSASGTSGLGEQYF. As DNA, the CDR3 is TGCAGTGCTTCCGGGACTAGCGGCCTTGGGGAGCAGTACTTC.